The 11 T cell receptor beta chains below were found in one sample sequenced in a study of blood T cell repertoires in COVID-19 (dated by TCRdb to 2018 to 2020). Library preparation was by the immunoSEQ multiplex PCR assay. Drawn from immuneACCESS, this table holds only the in-frame rearrangements with V and J called that TCRdb kept. Clones are partly lost; checked studies trace under half to an unresolved V gene and leave the rest unexplained. The table for this sample lists 290,000 or so clones; more than 75% of them were counted only once. Clones ranked in the top ten supply under 3% of the sample. Material for sequencing was PBMCs or T cells enriched from blood (not recorded which). The origin of the receptors is a woman aged 18 to 35 who had recovered from COVID-19.

V gene TRBV7-2 combines with J gene TRBJ2-2; D is perhaps TRBD1 (6 bases). Trimming stripped 1 base from V and 5 bases from J, with 14 bases between. The CDR3 totals 16 residues. Germline CDR1 reads SGHTA; CDR2 reads FQGNSA. The CDR3: CASSLVMAGTTGELFF. The CDR3 region has the DNA TGTGCCAGCAGCTTAGTTATGGCAGGGACAACCGGGGAGCTGTTTTTT. Supplemented by reference TRBV7-2 and TRBJ2-2, the full variable domain reads GAGVSQSPSNKVTEKGKDVELRCDPISGHTALYWYRQSLGQGLEFLIYFQGNSAPDKSGLPSDRFSAERTGGSVSTLTIQRTQQEDSAVYLCASSLVMAGTTGELFFGEGSRLTVL.

The chain has TRBV5-1 and TRBJ2-7, with D tentatively TRBD1 (5 bases). The CDR3 extends over 14 amino acids. The germline CDR1 and CDR2 sequences are SGHRS and YFSETQ. V shed 4 bases and J shed 3 bases, with 14 bases lying between them. CDR3 sequence: CASSLWTNHYEQYF. For the CDR3, the DNA is TGCGCCAGCAGCCTATGGACAAACCACTACGAGCAGTACTTC. The complete variable domain, with remaining parts taken from reference TRBV5-1 and TRBJ2-7, reads KAGVTQTPRYLIKTRGQQVTLSCSPISGHRSVSWYQQTPGQGLQFLFEYFSETQRNKGNFPGRFSGRQFSNSRSEMNVSTLELGDSALYLCASSLWTNHYEQYFGPGTRLTVT.

The J gene is TRBJ1-1, the V gene TRBV27, with D possibly TRBD1 on 5 matching bases. V dropped 5 bases and J dropped 0 bases, with 10 bases sitting between them. CDR3 length: 14 amino acids. Germline V lookup: CDR1 MNHEY, CDR2 SMNVEV (reference sequence). The CDR3 here is CASSTRVLNTEAFF. As DNA, the CDR3 is TGTGCCAGCAGTACCAGGGTCCTGAACACTGAAGCTTTCTTT.

The chain links TRBV11-3 to TRBJ2-7, with 8 bases fitting TRBD2. CDR1 is SGHNT and CDR2 is YENEEA in the germline V gene. The CDR3 has 18 amino acids. The V and J ends lost 3 bases and 2 bases, in that order; junction bases with no gene match: 15. The CDR3 loop is CASSFGLASGWGTYEQYF. Here the CDR3 DNA reads TGTGCCAGCAGCTTCGGACTAGCATCGGGCTGGGGAACCTACGAGCAGTACTTC.

This chain joins TRBV24-1 and TRBJ2-2; 9 bases line up with TRBD1. This CDR3 region has 13 residues. Germline trimming cut 7 bases from V and 5 bases from J; bases unmatched to any gene: 1. Germline V gene lookup returns CDR1 KGHDR and CDR2 SFDVKD. CDR3 in amino acids: CATSGQGTGELFF. In nucleotides, the CDR3 is TGTGCCACCAGCGGACAGGGGACCGGGGAGCTGTTTTTT.

The gene calls are TRBV28 and TRBJ2-5, with a possible D match to TRBD2 (5 bases). Trimming removed 4 bases at V and 4 bases at J, with 10 bases between. Germline CDR1 reads MDHEN; CDR2 reads SYDVKM. This CDR3 has 13 residues. This chain's CDR3 is CASSSRELETQYF. The CDR3 region has the DNA TGTGCCAGCAGTTCAAGGGAGTTAGAGACCCAGTACTTC. Full variable domain (outside the CDR3, taken from reference TRBV28 and TRBJ2-5): DVKVTQSSRYLVKRTGEKVFLECVQDMDHENMFWYRQDPGLGLRLIYFSYDVKMKEKGDIPEGYSVSREKKERFSLILESASTNQTSMYLCASSSRELETQYFGPGTRLLVL.

The chain uses TRBV24-1 and TRBJ2-3; TRBD1 aligns across 8 bases. Germline V CDR1 and CDR2: KGHDR, SFDVKD. The ends lost 4 bases at V and 5 bases at J; junction bases unmatched: 10. The CDR3 covers 16 residues. The CDR3 DNA sequence: TGTGCCACCAGTGAAACCGGACAGGGACGGAAAGATACGCAGTATTTT. It specifies CATSETGQGRKDTQYF.

V usage is TRBV19 and J usage is TRBJ1-2, with no clear D. V gave up 5 bases and J gave up 4 bases, with 17 bases separating them. CDR1 is LNHDA, CDR2 SQIVND, per germline (reference sequence). This CDR3 is built from 15 residues. CDR3 loop: CASSSESGGIYGYTF. CDR3 nucleotides: TGTGCCAGTAGTTCAGAATCCGGAGGGATCTATGGCTACACCTTC. Drawing the rest from reference TRBV19 and TRBJ1-2, the complete variable domain is DGGITQSPKYLFRKEGQNVTLSCEQNLNHDAMYWYRQDPGQGLRLIYYSQIVNDFQKGDIAEGYSVSREKKESFPLTVTSAQKNPTAFYLCASSSESGGIYGYTFGSGTRLTVV.

The chain recombines TRBV5-6 with TRBJ2-5, with TRBD1 identical over 7 bases. The CDR3 loop spans 16 amino acids. Per germline, CDR1 SGHDT and CDR2 YYEEEE. With V trimmed by 5 bases and J by 4 bases, 14 bases remained unmatched. The CDR3 region is CASSPGDSYQGETQYF. CDR3 DNA: TGTGCCAGCAGTCCCGGGGACAGTTATCAAGGAGAGACCCAGTACTTC. The whole variable domain, remainder taken from reference TRBV5-6 and TRBJ2-5, is DAGVTQSPTHLIKTRGQQVTLRCSPKSGHDTVSWYQQALGQGPQFIFQYYEEEERQRGNFPDRFSGHQFPNYSSELNVNALLLGDSALYLCASSPGDSYQGETQYFGPGTRLLVL.

This clone was observed a single time. The chain is built from TRBV5-1 and TRBJ2-5; a possible D gene is TRBD1 (5 bases). This CDR3 has 15 residues. V lost 2 bases, J lost 1 base, and 12 bases lay in between. Germline values: CDR1 SGHRS, CDR2 YFSETQ. CDR3 loop: CASSFRQSLQETQYF. The CDR3 DNA follows: TGCGCCAGCAGCTTCCGACAGTCCCTCCAAGAGACCCAGTACTTC.

The chain combines TRBV9 with TRBJ1-1; no firm D call. CDR3 size: 13 residues. The germline V and J ends were trimmed by 0 bases and 4 bases, with 7 bases remaining between them. Germline loops: CDR1 SGDLS, CDR2 YYNGEE. In nucleotides, the CDR3 is TGTGCCAGCAGCGTAGAATACGGCACTGAAGCTTTCTTT. It codes for CASSVEYGTEAFF.